The 10 T cell receptor beta chains given below trace back to one sample, sequenced in a study of T cell repertoires in cytomegalovirus infection. Using its own MiXCR run on the reads, TCRdb lists one record per CDR3 protein. The sample consists of 600,000 to 800,000 distinct CDR3 sequences, roughly a quarter of them appearing once. Source material: CD8+ T cells from PBMCs. Receptor source: a human donor in good health (CMV status not recorded). Some clones in this sample may be carry-over from other donors' samples.

This clonotype has ten or more counts. The chain employs TRBV7-6 and TRBJ1-1; D gene ambiguous. Trimming cost V 4 bases and J 1 base, with 10 bases left between them. Per the germline V gene, CDR1 is SGHVS and CDR2 is FNYEAQ. The CDR3 spans 14 residues. CDR3: CASSSGRANTEAFF. CDR3 DNA: TGTGCCAGCAGCTCAGGACGGGCGAACACTGAAGCTTTCTTT.

This clonotype was recorded at least ten times. This chain connects TRBV12-3 or TRBV12-4 to TRBJ2-1; D unresolved. V was shortened by 7 bases and J by 5 bases, with 21 bases between the two germline ends. CDR3 length: 16 amino acids. The CDR3 loop reads CASNPDRDKTDNEQFF. CDR3 DNA: TGTGCCAGCAATCCGGATAGGGATAAAACCGACAATGAGCAGTTCTTC.

This sequence joins TRBV20-1 and TRBJ1-3; D uncertain. CDR1 is DFQATT, CDR2 SNEGSKA, per germline (reference sequence). This CDR3 spans 19 amino acids. The ends were cut back, 0 bases at V and 0 bases at J, with 21 bases in the middle. The CDR3: CSARDGPGGENFSGNTIYF. In DNA form, the CDR3 reads TGCAGTGCTAGAGATGGCCCGGGCGGAGAGAATTTCTCTGGAAACACCATATATTTT.

V is TRBV7-8 and J is TRBJ1-5; D not resolved. V was clipped by 5 bases and J by 1 base, with 12 bases between them. The CDR3 covers 15 residues. Germline assignment: CDR1 SGHVS and CDR2 FQNEAQ. Written as DNA, the CDR3 is TGTGCCAGCAGCCCGTCCCACTTCAGCAATCAGCCCCAGCATTTT. The encoded protein is CASSPSHFSNQPQHF. Full variable domain (rest looked up from reference TRBV7-8 and TRBJ1-5): GAGVSQSPRYKVAKRGQDVALRCDPISGHVSLFWYQQALGQGPEFLTYFQNEAQLDKSGLPSDRFFAERPEGSVSTLKIQRTQQEDSAVYLCASSPSHFSNQPQHFGDGTRLSIL.

This chain uses TRBV6-2 or TRBV6-3 with TRBJ2-3, with 12 bases fitting TRBD2. Looked up from germline, CDR1 is MNHEY and CDR2 is SVGEGT. CDR3 size: 18 residues. V shed 5 bases, J shed 1 base, and the junction held 10 bases outside the gene matches. The CDR3 nucleotides are TGTGCCAGCAGTACCGTGGTACTAGCGGGGGGAGGCACAGATACGCAGTATTTT. The encoded protein is CASSTVVLAGGGTDTQYF.

This clonotype was seen ten or more times. CDR3 protein: CASSLVGKNRGRITRTQHF. Written as DNA, the CDR3 is TGTGCCAGCAGTTTAGTTGGGAAGAACAGGGGGCGCATTACCCGGACCCAGCATTTT. V is TRBV12-3 or TRBV12-4 and J is TRBJ1-5; 9 bases fit TRBD1. The CDR3 covers 19 residues. Trimming at V came to 1 base and at J to 11 bases, leaving 21 bases not matched to a gene.

The chain uses TRBV7-9 and TRBJ2-3, with D perhaps TRBD1 or TRBD2 (5 bases each). CDR1 is SEHNR, CDR2 FQNEAQ, per germline (reference sequence). This CDR3 is built from 14 residues. Trimming left V 6 bases short and J 5 bases short, with 15 bases between. CDR3 sequence: CASSLSGAGDTQYF. DNA of the CDR3: TGTGCCAGCAGTCTGTCCGGGGCTGGAGATACGCAGTATTTT.

The chain uses TRBV12-3 or TRBV12-4 and TRBJ2-1; D is perhaps TRBD1 (7 bases). V lost 5 bases and J 7 bases, leaving 18 bases between the germline ends. The CDR3 spans 15 residues. CDR3 region: CASSKFRTGLNEQFF. DNA for the CDR3: TGTGCCAGCAGTAAGTTCCGGACAGGACTAAATGAGCAGTTCTTC.

In the case of this clonotype: A read error may account for a junction end that differs from germline. CDR3 nucleotides: TGTGCCAGCAGCTCGACGGTTAACTATGGCGACACCTTC. Translation gives CASSSTVNYGDTF. This rearrangement joins TRBV7-4 to TRBJ1-2; no definite D call. The germline gives CDR1 SGHVT, CDR2 SQSDAQ. The CDR3 runs to 13 residues.

This clonotype showed up just a few times. The chain's CDR3 is CASSYGTRYNEQFF. The CDR3 DNA follows: TGTGCCAGCAGTTACGGGACGCGTTACAATGAGCAGTTCTTC. The J gene is TRBJ2-1, the V gene TRBV6-6, with D perhaps TRBD1 or TRBD2 (5 bases each). CDR1 MNHNY and CDR2 SVGAGI come from the germline V gene (reference sequence). The CDR3 extends over 14 amino acids. V was clipped by 2 bases and J by 4 bases, with 9 bases between them.